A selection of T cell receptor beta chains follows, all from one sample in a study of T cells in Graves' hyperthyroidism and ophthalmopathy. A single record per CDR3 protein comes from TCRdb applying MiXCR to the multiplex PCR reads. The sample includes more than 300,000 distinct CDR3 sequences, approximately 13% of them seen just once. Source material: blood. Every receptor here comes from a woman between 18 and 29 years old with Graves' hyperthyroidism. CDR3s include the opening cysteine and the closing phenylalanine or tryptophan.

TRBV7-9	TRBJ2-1	CASSLQIQFHEQFF
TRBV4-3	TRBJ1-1	CASSQSTGLDTEAFF
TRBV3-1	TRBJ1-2	CASSQDLNGAYTF
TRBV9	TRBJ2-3	CASSVEELAGISDTQYF
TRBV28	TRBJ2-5	CASSPTDREETQYF
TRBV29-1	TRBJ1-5	CSVRDRNQPQHF
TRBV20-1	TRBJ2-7	CSAQGLAGYEQYF
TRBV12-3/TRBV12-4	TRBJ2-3	CASSRGLDTQYF
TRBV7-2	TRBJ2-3	CASSSRTSTDTQYF
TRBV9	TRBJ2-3	CASSVGPGLSTDTQYF
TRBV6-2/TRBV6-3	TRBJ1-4	CASMEGTNEKLFF
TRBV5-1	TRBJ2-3	CASKRGSSTDTQYF
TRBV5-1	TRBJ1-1	CASSLANVTGNTEAFF
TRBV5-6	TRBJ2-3	CASSSLTSGSIISTDTQYF
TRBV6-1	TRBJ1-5	CASRHRDRGYSNQPQHF
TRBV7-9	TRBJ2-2	CASSFKGSNTGELFF
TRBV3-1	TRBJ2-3	CASRDRDRGRDTQYF
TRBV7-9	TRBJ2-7	CASSFQDSHSYEQYF
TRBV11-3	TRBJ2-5	CASSLVDGETQYF
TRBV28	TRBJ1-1	CASSLGSEAFF
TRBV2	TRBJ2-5	CASSESTVLETQYF
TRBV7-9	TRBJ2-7	CASSYREIYEQYF
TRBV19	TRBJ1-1	CASSIEWGNTEAFF
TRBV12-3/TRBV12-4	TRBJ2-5	CASSSYESAKTQYF
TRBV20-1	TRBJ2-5	CSASPSGGRETQYF
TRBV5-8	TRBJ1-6	CASSVGQGGSPLHF
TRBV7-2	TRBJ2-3	CASSLDLTDTQYF
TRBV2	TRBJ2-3	CASSEGGTQYF
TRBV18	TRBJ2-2	CASSPTAGWSNTEELFF
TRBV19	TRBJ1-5	CASSNTGYNQPQHF
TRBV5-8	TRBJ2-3	CASSFGSAHRDTQYF
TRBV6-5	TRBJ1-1	CASSYSTLGTTEAFF
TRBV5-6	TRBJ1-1	CASMDRTGDTEAFF
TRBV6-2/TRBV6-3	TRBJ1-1	CASSYSNEGSENTEAFF
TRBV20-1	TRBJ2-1	CSARDVGSYNEQFF
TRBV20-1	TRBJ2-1	CSARDRAGSYNEQFF
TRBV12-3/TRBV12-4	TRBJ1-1	CASSLARGRGNTEAFF